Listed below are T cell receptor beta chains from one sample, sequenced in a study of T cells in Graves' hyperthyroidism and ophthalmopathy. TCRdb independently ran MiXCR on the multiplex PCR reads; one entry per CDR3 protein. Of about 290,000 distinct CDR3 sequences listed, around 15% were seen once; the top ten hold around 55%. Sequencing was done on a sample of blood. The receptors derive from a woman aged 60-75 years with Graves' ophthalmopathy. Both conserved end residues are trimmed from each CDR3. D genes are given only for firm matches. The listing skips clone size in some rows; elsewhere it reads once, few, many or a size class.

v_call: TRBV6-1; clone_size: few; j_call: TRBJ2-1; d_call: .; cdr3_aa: ASSRTLNNEQF
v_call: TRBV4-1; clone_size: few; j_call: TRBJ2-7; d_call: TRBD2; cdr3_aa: ASSQVWGTSGLQSYEQY
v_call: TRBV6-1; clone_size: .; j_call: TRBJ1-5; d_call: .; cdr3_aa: ASSENAGGSDQPQH
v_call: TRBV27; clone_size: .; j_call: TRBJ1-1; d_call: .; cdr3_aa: ASSLAPLGEAF
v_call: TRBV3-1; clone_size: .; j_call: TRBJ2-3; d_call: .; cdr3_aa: ASSHSRTTDTQY
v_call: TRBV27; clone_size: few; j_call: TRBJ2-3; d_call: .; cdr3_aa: ASSLGWATDTQY
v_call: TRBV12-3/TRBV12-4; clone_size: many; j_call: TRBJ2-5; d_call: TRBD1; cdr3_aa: ASSLWSRGSETQY
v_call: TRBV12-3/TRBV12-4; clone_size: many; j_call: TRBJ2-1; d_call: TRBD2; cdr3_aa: ASSLGSGTNEQF
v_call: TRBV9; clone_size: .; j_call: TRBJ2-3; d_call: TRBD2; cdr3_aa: ASSVWLAGEHTQY
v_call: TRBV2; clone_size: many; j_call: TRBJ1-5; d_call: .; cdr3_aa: ASSPNTGGNQPQH
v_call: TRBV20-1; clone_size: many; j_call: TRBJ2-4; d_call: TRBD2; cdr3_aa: SARSGGFDGIQY
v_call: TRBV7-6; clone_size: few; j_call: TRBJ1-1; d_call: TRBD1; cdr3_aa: ASSKTGQRNTEAF
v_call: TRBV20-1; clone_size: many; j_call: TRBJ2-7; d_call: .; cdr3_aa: SARIMETQAYEQY
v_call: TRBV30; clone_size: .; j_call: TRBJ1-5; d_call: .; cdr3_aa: AWSNDYNQPQH
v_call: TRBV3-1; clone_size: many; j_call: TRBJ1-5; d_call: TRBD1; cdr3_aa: ASSQSDRGSNQPQH
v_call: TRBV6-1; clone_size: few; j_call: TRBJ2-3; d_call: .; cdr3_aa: ASKQGDTQY
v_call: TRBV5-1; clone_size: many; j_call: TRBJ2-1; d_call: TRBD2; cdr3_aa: ASSLGSGTTANEQF
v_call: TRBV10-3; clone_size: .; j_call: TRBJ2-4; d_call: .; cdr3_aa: AIGSGEAKNIQY
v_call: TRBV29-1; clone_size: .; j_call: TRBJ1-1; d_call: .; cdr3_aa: SVIERNTEAF
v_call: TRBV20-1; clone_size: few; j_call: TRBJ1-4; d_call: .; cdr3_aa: SATPSATNEKLF
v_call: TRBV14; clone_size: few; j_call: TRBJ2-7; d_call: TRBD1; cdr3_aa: ASSQDPGQGSYEQY
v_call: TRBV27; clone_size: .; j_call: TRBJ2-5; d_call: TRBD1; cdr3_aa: ASKKGTGLETQY
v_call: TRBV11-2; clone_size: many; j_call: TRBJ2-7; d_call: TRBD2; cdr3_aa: ASSLGLANYEQY
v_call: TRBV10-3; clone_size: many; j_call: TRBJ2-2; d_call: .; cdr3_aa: AISKSGDSELF
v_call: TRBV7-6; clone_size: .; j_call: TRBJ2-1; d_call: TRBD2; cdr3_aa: ASSFGPRSPGGKQF
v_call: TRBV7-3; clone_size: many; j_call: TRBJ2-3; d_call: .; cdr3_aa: ASSSLTGGTDTQY
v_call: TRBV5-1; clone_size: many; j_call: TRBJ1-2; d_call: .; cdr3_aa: ASSTGTGNYGYT
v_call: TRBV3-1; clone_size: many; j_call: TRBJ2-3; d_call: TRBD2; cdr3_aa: ASMGTSGTDTQY
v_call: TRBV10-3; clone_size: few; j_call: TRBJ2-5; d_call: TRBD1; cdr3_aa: AISESTGWGQETQY
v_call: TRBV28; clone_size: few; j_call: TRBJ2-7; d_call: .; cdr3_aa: ASSLRRTYEQY
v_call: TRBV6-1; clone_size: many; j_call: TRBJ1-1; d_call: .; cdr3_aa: ASTDRGGRAF
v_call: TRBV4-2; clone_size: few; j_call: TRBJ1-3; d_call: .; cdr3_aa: ASSQEGSGGNTIY
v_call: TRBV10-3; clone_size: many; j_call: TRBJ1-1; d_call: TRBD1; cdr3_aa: AISESSPGTGSAF
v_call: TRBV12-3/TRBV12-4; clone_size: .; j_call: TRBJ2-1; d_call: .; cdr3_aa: ASSPRQERDNEQF
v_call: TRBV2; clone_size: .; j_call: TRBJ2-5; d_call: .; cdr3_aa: ASSLAPPGTQY
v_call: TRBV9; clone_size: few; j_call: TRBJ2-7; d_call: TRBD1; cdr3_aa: ASSPPDRVPYEQY
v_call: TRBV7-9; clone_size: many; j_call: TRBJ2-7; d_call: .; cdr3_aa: ASSLGIGSYEQY
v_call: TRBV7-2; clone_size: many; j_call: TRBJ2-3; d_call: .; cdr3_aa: ASSRDNRLSDTQY
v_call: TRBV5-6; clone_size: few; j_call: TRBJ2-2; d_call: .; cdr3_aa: ASSPKFRGRNTGELF
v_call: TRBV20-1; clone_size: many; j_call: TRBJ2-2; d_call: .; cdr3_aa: SARGQAGELF